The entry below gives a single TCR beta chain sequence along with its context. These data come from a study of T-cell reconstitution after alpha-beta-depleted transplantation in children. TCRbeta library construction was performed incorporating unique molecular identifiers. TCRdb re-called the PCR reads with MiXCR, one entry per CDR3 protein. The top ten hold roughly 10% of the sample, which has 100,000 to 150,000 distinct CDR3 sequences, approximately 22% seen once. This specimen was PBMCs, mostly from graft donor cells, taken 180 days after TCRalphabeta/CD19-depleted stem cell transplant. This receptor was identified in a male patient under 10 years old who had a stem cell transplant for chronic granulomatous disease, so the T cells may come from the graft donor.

The chain's CDR3 is CASSLRSTPTDTQYF. In nucleotides, the CDR3 is TGCGCCAGCAGCTTAAGGTCAACGCCCACAGATACGCAGTATTTT. The chain links TRBV5-1 to TRBJ2-3; D is unclear. CDR3 length: 15 residues. Trimming took 2 bases from V and 2 from J, leaving 12 bases between them. CDR1 is SGHRS, CDR2 YFSETQ, per germline.